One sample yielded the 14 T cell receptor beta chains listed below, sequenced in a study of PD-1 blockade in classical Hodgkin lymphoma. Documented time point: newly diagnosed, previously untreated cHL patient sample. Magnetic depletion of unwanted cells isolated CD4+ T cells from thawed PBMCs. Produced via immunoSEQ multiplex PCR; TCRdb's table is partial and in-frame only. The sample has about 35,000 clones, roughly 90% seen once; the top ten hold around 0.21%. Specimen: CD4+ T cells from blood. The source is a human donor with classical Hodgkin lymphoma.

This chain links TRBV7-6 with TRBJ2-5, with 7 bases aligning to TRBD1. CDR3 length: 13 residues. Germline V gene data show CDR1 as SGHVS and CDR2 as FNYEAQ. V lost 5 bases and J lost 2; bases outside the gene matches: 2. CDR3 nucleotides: TGTGCCAGCAGCACGGACAGGCAAGAGACCCAGTACTTC. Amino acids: CASSTDRQETQYF.

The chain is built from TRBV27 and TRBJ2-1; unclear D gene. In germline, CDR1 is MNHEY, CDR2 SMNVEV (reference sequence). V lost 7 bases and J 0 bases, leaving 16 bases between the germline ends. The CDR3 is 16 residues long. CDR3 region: CASTRLPLSSYNEQFF. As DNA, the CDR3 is TGTGCCAGCACTCGGCTACCTTTGAGCTCCTACAATGAGCAGTTCTTC.

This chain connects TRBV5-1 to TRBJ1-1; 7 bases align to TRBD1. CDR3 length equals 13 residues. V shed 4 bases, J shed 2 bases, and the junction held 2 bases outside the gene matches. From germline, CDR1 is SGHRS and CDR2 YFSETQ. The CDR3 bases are TGCGCCAGCAGCCGACAGGGCAACACTGAAGCTTTCTTT. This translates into CASSRQGNTEAFF.

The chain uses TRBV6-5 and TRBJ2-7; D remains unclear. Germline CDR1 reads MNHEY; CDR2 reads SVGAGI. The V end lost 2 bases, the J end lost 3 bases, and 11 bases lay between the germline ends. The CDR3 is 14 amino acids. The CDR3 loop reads CASSYRHKNYEQYF. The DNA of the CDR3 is TGTGCCAGCAGTTACCGACATAAAAACTACGAGCAGTACTTC.

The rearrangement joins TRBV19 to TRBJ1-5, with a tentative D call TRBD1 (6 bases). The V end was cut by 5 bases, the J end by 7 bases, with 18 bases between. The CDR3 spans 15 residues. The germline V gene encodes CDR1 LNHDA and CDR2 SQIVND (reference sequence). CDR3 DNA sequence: TGTGCCAGTAGTGGGGGGGCGACGGGCCGGCAGCCCCAGCATTTT. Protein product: CASSGGATGRQPQHF.

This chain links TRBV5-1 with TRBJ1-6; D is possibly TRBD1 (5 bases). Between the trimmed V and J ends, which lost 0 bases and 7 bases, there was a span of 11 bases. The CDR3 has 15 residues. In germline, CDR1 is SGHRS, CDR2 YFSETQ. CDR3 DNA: TGCGCCAGCAGCTTGGAGGACAAGGAGAATTCACCCCTCCACTTT. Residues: CASSLEDKENSPLHF. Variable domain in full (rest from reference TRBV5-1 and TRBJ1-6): KAGVTQTPRYLIKTRGQQVTLSCSPISGHRSVSWYQQTPGQGLQFLFEYFSETQRNKGNFPGRFSGRQFSNSRSEMNVSTLELGDSALYLCASSLEDKENSPLHFGNGTRLTVT.

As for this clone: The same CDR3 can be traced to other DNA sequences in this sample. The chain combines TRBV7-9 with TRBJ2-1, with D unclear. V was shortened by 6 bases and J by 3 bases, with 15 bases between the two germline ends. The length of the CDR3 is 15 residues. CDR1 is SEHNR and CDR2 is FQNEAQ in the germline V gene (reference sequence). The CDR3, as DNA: TGTGCCAGCAGGTTGGATCGAAACCACTACAATGAGCAGTTCTTC. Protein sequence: CASRLDRNHYNEQFF.

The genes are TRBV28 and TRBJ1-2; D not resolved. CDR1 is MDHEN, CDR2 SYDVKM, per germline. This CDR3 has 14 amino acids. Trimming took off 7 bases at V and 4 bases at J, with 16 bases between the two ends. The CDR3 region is CASNSGGEGYGYTF. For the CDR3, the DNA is TGTGCCAGCAACTCTGGTGGGGAAGGCTATGGCTACACCTTC.

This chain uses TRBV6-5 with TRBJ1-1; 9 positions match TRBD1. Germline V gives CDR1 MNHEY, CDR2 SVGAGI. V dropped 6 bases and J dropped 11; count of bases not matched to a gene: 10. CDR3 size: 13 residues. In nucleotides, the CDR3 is TGTGCCAGCAGCCCCGGACAGGGGCGCCATGCTTTCTTT. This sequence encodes CASSPGQGRHAFF.

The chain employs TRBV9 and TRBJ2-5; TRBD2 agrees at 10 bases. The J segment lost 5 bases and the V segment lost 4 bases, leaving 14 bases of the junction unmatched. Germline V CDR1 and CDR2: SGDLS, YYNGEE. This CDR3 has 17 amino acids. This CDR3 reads CASSPTSGNFGWETQYF. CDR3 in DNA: TGTGCCAGCAGCCCAACTAGCGGGAACTTTGGGTGGGAGACCCAGTACTTC.

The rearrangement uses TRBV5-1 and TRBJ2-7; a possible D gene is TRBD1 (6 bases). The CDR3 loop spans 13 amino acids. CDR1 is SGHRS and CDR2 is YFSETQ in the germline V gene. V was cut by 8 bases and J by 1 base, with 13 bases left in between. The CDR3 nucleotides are TGCGCCAGGGAAAGGACAGATTCCTACGAGCAGTACTTC. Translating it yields CARERTDSYEQYF.

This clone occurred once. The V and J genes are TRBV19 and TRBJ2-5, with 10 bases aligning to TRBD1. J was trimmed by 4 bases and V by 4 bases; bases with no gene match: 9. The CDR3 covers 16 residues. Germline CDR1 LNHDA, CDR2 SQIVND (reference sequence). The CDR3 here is CASSNPRDRGRETQYF. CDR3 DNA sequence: TGTGCCAGTAGTAACCCCCGGGACAGGGGAAGAGAGACCCAGTACTTC.

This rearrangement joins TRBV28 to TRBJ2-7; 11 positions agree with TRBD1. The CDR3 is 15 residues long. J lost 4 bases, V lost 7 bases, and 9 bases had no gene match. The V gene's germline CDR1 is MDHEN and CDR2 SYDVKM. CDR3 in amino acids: CASTEEDRGQYEQYF. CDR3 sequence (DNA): TGTGCCAGCACCGAGGAGGACAGGGGGCAATACGAGCAGTACTTC.

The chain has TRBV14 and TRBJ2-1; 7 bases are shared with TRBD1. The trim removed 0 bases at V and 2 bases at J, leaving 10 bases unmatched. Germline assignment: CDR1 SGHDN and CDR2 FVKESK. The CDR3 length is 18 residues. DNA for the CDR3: TGTGCCAGCAGCCAAGAAAGGTTCTGGACAGGAGCCTACAATGAGCAGTTCTTC. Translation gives CASSQERFWTGAYNEQFF.